The 25 T cell receptor beta chains in this list originate from one sample, sequenced in a study of T cells in Graves' hyperthyroidism and ophthalmopathy. Amplification targeted TCR beta CDR3 regions from RNA transcripts. The primer set for the first-round RT-PCR of the TCR CDR3 was HTBI. TCRdb re-analysed the multiplex PCR reads in MiXCR, keeping a single row per CDR3 protein. Among roughly 35,000 distinct CDR3 sequences, roughly half were seen once, and the ten largest hold around a quarter. Sequences were obtained from blood. These receptors all stem from a woman aged 40 to 50 with Graves' ophthalmopathy.

This clonotype is termed medium-sized (0.01 to 0.1%). J is TRBJ1-2 and V is TRBV10-1; the D gene is possibly TRBD1 (6 bases). This CDR3 has 16 residues. Trimming removed 6 bases at V and 4 bases at J, with 21 bases between. Germline lookup yields CDR1 WNHNN and CDR2 SYGVQD (reference sequence). CDR3 nucleotide sequence: TGCGCCAGCAGCCTAAATACAGGGATCGGATGCTATGGCTACACCTTC. Its protein product is CASSLNTGIGCYGYTF.

The sample holds many counts of this clonotype. The CDR3: CSVTTVGGRPGELFF. The CDR3 coding sequence is TGCAGCGTCACAACTGTGGGGGGGCGGCCCGGGGAGCTGTTTTTT. The rearrangement uses TRBV29-1 and TRBJ2-2; possible D gene TRBD2, 7 bases. Germline V gene lookup returns CDR1 SQVTM and CDR2 ANQGSEA. The CDR3 is 15 amino acids. Trimming took 6 bases from V and 6 from J, leaving 20 bases between them.

This chain joins TRBV2 and TRBJ2-1; possibly TRBD1 for D (5 bases). This CDR3 contains 13 residues. V lost 4 bases, J lost 7 bases, and 11 bases lay in between. Per germline, CDR1 SNHLY and CDR2 FYNNEI. The CDR3 DNA reads TGTGCCAGCAGTGCGGACAATGGGAATGAGCAGTTCTTC. It is translated as CASSADNGNEQFF. Looking up the rest from reference TRBV2 and TRBJ2-1 gives the full variable domain: EPEVTQTPSHQVTQMGQEVILRCVPISNHLYFYWYRQILGQKVEFLVSFYNNEISEKSEIFDDQFSVERPDGSNFTLKIRSTKLEDSAMYFCASSADNGNEQFFGPGTRLTVL.

As regards this clonotype: The junction and the germline gene differ at one end; a read error may be behind it. J is TRBJ2-2 and V is TRBV28; 13 bases are a match to TRBD2. Germline CDR1 is MDHEN and CDR2 is SYDVKM. The CDR3 runs 16 residues. CDR3 protein: CASSSGTSGNTRELFF. CDR3 in DNA: TGTGCCAGCAGTTCGGGGACTAGCGGGAACACCCGGGAGCTGTTTTTT.

In the case of this clonotype: Germline and junction disagree at one end, which may indicate a read error. The chain uses TRBV11-2 and TRBJ2-5, with a possible D match to TRBD1 (6 bases). Germline values: CDR1 SGHAT, CDR2 FQNNGV. The CDR3 is 11 amino acids. CDR3 DNA: TGTGTCAGCAGCTTAGGGGGATTCCAGTACTTC. It is translated as CVSSLGGFQYF.

The V and J genes are TRBV2 and TRBJ2-7, with 12 bases that match TRBD1. Germline V gene sequence: CDR1 SNHLY, CDR2 FYNNEI. This CDR3 is built from 15 residues. J gave up 6 bases and V 8 bases, and 11 bases lay outside the gene matches. The CDR3 coding sequence is TGTGCCAGCGACTCCGGGACAGGGGGCTGGGGCGAGCAGTACTTC. Protein: CASDSGTGGWGEQYF.

This clonotype was picked up a small number of times. This rearrangement joins TRBV19 to TRBJ2-3; TRBD2 agrees at 7 bases. The CDR3 contains 14 residues. Trimming took 1 base from V and 4 from J; bases not matched to a gene: 2. Germline CDR1 LNHDA, CDR2 SQIVND (reference sequence). The CDR3 region has the DNA TGTGCCAGTAGTATAGGGGGGGGGTCAGATACGCAGTATTTT. This translates into CASSIGGGSDTQYF.

This clonotype has a count of ten or more. V and J are TRBV7-6 and TRBJ2-5; TRBD1 might be the D (6 bases). There are 14 residues in the CDR3. In germline, CDR1 is SGHVS, CDR2 FNYEAQ. The V and J ends lost 5 bases and 2 bases respectively, with 12 bases between them. The CDR3 is CASSGRDKQETQYF. The CDR3 DNA follows: TGTGCCAGCAGCGGCCGGGACAAGCAAGAGACCCAGTACTTC.

This clonotype showed up just a few times. V gene TRBV10-3 combines with J gene TRBJ1-5; tentatively, D is TRBD1 (5 bases). V was pared by 6 bases and J by 4 bases, with 10 bases between. CDR1 is ENHRY, CDR2 SYGVKD, per germline. The CDR3 extends over 13 amino acids. CDR3 nucleotide sequence: TGTGCCATCAGGACGGACATGAATCAGCCCCAGCATTTT. Translating it yields CAIRTDMNQPQHF.

This clonotype was detected many times. This chain uses TRBV5-1 with TRBJ2-5, with 8 bases matching TRBD2. CDR1 and CDR2 from the germline V gene are SGHRS and YFSETQ. This CDR3 contains 15 residues. V trimming: 4 bases; J trimming: 4 bases; junction bases outside the gene matches: 9. CDR3 sequence: CASSTISGTIETQYF. The CDR3 DNA reads TGCGCCAGCAGCACTATTAGCGGGACCATAGAGACCCAGTACTTC.

This clonotype is classed as medium-sized. This chain uses TRBV20-1 with TRBJ2-3; tentative D call: TRBD1 (5 bases). Germline values: CDR1 DFQATT, CDR2 SNEGSKA (reference sequence). The CDR3 consists of 12 residues. Deletions cut 4 bases from V and 3 bases from J, with 8 bases between. The CDR3 DNA reads as TGCAGTGCTAAACGGACAACAGATACGCAGTATTTT. It is translated as CSAKRTTDTQYF.

This clonotype has at least ten counts. The chain links TRBV7-3 to TRBJ2-1, with TRBD2 identical over 11 bases. Germline CDR1 and CDR2: SGHTA and FQGTGA. The CDR3 is 16 amino acids. The ends lost 5 bases at V and 4 bases at J; junction bases unmatched: 7. The CDR3 protein is CASSLAGGNTYNEQFF. The DNA for the CDR3 is TGTGCCAGCAGCCTAGCGGGGGGTAACACTTACAATGAGCAGTTCTTC.

V gene TRBV25-1 combines with J gene TRBJ2-1; perhaps TRBD1 as D (6 bases). V shed 6 bases and J shed 4 bases, with 10 bases lying between them. The CDR3 runs to 13 residues. The germline V gene encodes CDR1 MGHDK and CDR2 SYGVNS. CDR3 region: CASRGTTYNEQFF. CDR3 sequence (DNA): TGTGCCAGCAGGGGGACAACGTACAATGAGCAGTTCTTC. Drawing the rest from reference TRBV25-1 and TRBJ2-1, the complete variable domain is EADIYQTPRYLVIGTGKKITLECSQTMGHDKMYWYQQDPGMELHLIHYSYGVNSTEKGDLSSESTVSRIRTEHFPLTLESARPSHTSQYLCASRGTTYNEQFFGPGTRLTVL.

The chain joins TRBV2 to TRBJ2-7; TRBD1 matches at 9 bases. Trimming removed 6 bases from V and 2 bases from J; junction bases left unmatched: 11. This CDR3 is 16 amino acids long. Germline V lookup: CDR1 SNHLY, CDR2 FYNNEI. The CDR3 region is CASRSPGQGTPYEQYF. In DNA, the CDR3 is TGTGCCAGCAGATCGCCCGGACAGGGGACCCCCTACGAGCAGTACTTC.

On this clonotype: An end of the junction does not agree with germline; a read error may underlie this. The rearrangement joins TRBV5-4 to TRBJ2-7, with D perhaps matching TRBD2 (6 bases). The germline gives CDR1 SGHNT, CDR2 YYREEE (reference sequence). This CDR3 region has 15 residues. CDR3 sequence (DNA): TGTGCCAGCAGCAGGGACTTCCTCAACACCGGGGAGCTGTACTTC. Translated: CASSRDFLNTGELYF.

V gene TRBV5-1 combines with J gene TRBJ2-7, with 7 bases identical to TRBD2. CDR1 and CDR2 (germline): SGHRS, YFSETQ. The J segment lost 2 bases and the V segment lost 0 bases, leaving 5 bases of the junction unmatched. The CDR3 length is 15 residues. CDR3 nucleotide sequence: TGCGCCAGCAGCTTGGGGCAGGGAGGGCCCTACGAGCAGTACTTC. Translation: CASSLGQGGPYEQYF.

This clonotype is classed as medium-sized. The chain uses TRBV20-1 and TRBJ2-7; 9 bases match TRBD2. Germline V gene lookup returns CDR1 DFQATT and CDR2 SNEGSKA (reference sequence). V dropped 6 bases and J dropped 1; count of bases not matched to a gene: 4. The CDR3 runs 13 residues. CDR3 nucleotides: TGCAGTGCCGGAAGCGGGAGGTCCTACGAGCAGTACTTC. Protein sequence: CSAGSGRSYEQYF.

This clonotype has ten or more counts. This chain uses TRBV20-1 with TRBJ1-1; 7 bases are shared with TRBD1. The germline V gene encodes CDR1 DFQATT and CDR2 SNEGSKA (reference sequence). This CDR3 contains 14 residues. After removal of 4 bases from V and 3 bases from J, the junction contained 8 bases not matched to a gene. This CDR3 is CSAKEGQSHTEAFF. The CDR3 nucleotides are TGCAGTGCTAAAGAGGGACAGTCACACACTGAAGCTTTCTTT.

To note about this clonotype: This CDR3 is missing its conserved last phenylalanine or tryptophan, likely due to a read error. The V gene is TRBV7-3, the J gene TRBJ1-1; the D is unclear. The CDR3 runs to 13 residues. CDR1 is SGHTA and CDR2 is FQGTGA in the germline V gene. The CDR3 loop is CASSFTDMAQAFS. CDR3 nucleotides: TGTGCAAGCAGCTTTACCGACATGGCTCAAGCTTTCTCT.

This clonotype was observed at least ten times. The V gene is TRBV5-6, the J gene TRBJ1-6; TRBD1 might be the D (5 bases). Germline values: CDR1 SGHDT, CDR2 YYEEEE. This CDR3 region has 15 residues. The V and J ends lost 2 bases and 8 bases respectively, with 14 bases between them. The CDR3: CASSFGLQGYSPLHF. The CDR3 DNA reads TGTGCCAGCAGCTTTGGTTTGCAGGGTTATTCACCCCTCCACTTT.

This chain uses TRBV5-4 with TRBJ2-1; TRBD1 matches 7 bases. CDR1 and CDR2 (germline): SGHNT, YYREEE (reference sequence). V was pared by 0 bases and J by 7 bases, with 4 bases of the junction left unmatched. This CDR3 contains 14 residues. CDR3 bases: TGTGCCAGCAGCTTGGCGGACAGGAATAATGAGCAGTTCTTC. Translation gives CASSLADRNNEQFF.

The J gene is TRBJ1-1, the V gene TRBV4-3; tentative D call: TRBD1 (6 bases). The CDR3 is made up of 14 amino acids. V dropped 2 bases and J dropped 7 bases, with 14 bases sitting between them. Germline V gives CDR1 LGHNA, CDR2 YSLEER. The DNA for the CDR3 is TGCGCCAGCAGCCAAAGGTACCAGGGGCGTGAAGCTTTCTTT. Protein product: CASSQRYQGREAFF.

This clonotype was observed at least ten times. The V gene is TRBV4-1, the J gene TRBJ1-4; 7 nucleotides align to TRBD1. This CDR3 region has 15 residues. Germline assignment: CDR1 MGHRA and CDR2 YSYEKL. V lost 6 bases to trimming and J lost 2 bases; unmatched junction nucleotides: 6. CDR3 protein: CASRLTGQTNEKLFF. The CDR3 DNA follows: TGCGCCAGCAGGCTGACGGGACAGACTAATGAAAAACTGTTTTTT.

V is TRBV5-1 and J is TRBJ2-5; 10 positions agree with TRBD2. Germline V gives CDR1 SGHRS, CDR2 YFSETQ. CDR3 length: 15 amino acids. After removal of 7 bases from V and 5 bases from J, the junction contained 11 bases not matched to a gene. CDR3 coding DNA: TGCGCCAGCGGGAGAGCGGGGGGGCAGGAGGAGACCCAGTACTTC. It specifies CASGRAGGQEETQYF.

Of note for this clonotype: A junction end diverges from the germline sequence, so it may reflect a read error. This chain connects TRBV7-9 to TRBJ1-4; D unresolved. CDR3 length equals 14 residues. In germline, CDR1 is SEHNR, CDR2 FQNEAQ (reference sequence). CDR3 amino acids: CASSRDPSNEKLFF. CDR3 sequence (DNA): TGCGCCAGCAGCCGGGATCCCTCAAATGAAAAACTGTTTTTT.